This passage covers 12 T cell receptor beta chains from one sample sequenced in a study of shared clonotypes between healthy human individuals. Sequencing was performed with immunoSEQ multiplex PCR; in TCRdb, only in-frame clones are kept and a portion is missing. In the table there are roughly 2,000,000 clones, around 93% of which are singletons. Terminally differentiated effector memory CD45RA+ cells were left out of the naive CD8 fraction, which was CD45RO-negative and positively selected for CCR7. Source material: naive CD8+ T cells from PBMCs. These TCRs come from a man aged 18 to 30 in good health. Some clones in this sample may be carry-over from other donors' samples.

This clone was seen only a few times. This chain's CDR3 is CASSESLGGPQGYTF. CDR3 nucleotides: TGTGCCAGCAGCGAATCCTTAGGTGGGCCCCAGGGCTACACCTTC. This chain joins TRBV9 and TRBJ1-2; D not certain. V was shortened by 3 bases and J by 8 bases, with 20 bases between the two germline ends. The CDR3 has 15 residues. Germline V lookup: CDR1 SGDLS, CDR2 YYNGEE.

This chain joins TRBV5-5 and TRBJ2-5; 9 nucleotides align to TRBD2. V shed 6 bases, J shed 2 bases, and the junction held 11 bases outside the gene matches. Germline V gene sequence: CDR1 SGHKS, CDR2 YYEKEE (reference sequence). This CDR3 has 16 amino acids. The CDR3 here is CASNSEAGGLQETQYF. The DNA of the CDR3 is TGTGCCAGCAACTCCGAGGCGGGAGGGCTTCAAGAGACCCAGTACTTC.

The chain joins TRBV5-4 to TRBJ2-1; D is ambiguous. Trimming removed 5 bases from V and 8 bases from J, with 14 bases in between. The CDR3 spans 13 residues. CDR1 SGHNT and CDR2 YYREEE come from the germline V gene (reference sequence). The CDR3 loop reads CASSYNSGYEQFF. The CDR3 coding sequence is TGTGCCAGCAGTTATAACAGTGGGTATGAGCAGTTCTTC.

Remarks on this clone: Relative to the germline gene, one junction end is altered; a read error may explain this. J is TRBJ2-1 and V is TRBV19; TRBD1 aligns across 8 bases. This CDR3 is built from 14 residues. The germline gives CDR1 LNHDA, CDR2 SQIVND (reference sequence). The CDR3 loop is CASSTGTGESEQFF. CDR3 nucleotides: TGTGCCAGCAGTACCGGGACAGGCGAGAGTGAGCAGTTCTTC.

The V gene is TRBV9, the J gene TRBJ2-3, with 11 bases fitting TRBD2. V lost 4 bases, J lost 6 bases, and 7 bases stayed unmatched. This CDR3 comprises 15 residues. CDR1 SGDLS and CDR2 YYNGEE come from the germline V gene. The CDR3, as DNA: TGTGCCAGCAGCCCGACTAGCGGGATCGGTGATACGCAGTATTTT. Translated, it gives CASSPTSGIGDTQYF. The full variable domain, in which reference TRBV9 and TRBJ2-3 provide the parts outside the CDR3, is DSGVTQTPKHLITATGQRVTLRCSPRSGDLSVYWYQQSLDQGLQFLIQYYNGEERAKGNILERFSAQQFPDLHSELNLSSLELGDSALYFCASSPTSGIGDTQYFGPGTRLTVL.

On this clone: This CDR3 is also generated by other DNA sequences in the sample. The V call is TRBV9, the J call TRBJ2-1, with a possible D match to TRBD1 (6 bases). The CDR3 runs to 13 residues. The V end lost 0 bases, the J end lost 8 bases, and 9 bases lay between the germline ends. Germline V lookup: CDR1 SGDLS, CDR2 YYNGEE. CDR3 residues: CASSVDRVHEQFF. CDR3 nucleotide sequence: TGTGCCAGCAGCGTAGACAGGGTCCATGAGCAGTTCTTC. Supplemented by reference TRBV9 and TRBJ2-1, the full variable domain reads DSGVTQTPKHLITATGQRVTLRCSPRSGDLSVYWYQQSLDQGLQFLIQYYNGEERAKGNILERFSAQQFPDLHSELNLSSLELGDSALYFCASSVDRVHEQFFGPGTRLTVL.

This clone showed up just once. DNA of the CDR3: TGTGCCAGTAGGGCCACGGGACTAGCGGGAGACCCCCCTTACTACAATGAGCAGTTCTTC. Protein product: CASRATGLAGDPPYYNEQFF. The chain uses TRBV19 and TRBJ2-1, with 14 positions matching TRBD2. The CDR3 spans 20 residues. With V trimmed by 6 bases and J by 3 bases, 16 bases remained unmatched. Germline CDR1 reads LNHDA; CDR2 reads SQIVND (reference sequence).

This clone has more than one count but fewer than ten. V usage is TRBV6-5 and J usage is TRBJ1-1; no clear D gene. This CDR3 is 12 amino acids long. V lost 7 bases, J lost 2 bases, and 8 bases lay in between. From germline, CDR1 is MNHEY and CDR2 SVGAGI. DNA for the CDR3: TGTGCCAGCAATGGGGTAAACACTGAAGCTTTCTTT. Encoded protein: CASNGVNTEAFF.

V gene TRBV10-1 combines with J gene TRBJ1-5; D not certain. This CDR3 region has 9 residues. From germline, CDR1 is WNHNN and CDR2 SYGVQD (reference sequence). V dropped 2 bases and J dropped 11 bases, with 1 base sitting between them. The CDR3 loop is CASSEAQHF. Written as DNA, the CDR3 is TGCGCCAGCAGTGAGGCCCAGCATTTT.

The CDR3 DNA is TGTGCCAGCAGTCTGGGTGGCGGGAGGGCCACCCCCTACAATGAGCAGTTCTTC. Its protein is CASSLGGGRATPYNEQFF. The V gene is TRBV27, the J gene TRBJ2-1, with TRBD2 identical over 9 bases. CDR1 and CDR2 from the germline V gene are MNHEY and SMNVEV (reference sequence). This CDR3 region has 18 residues. V was clipped by 5 bases and J by 2 bases; unmatched bases: 13.

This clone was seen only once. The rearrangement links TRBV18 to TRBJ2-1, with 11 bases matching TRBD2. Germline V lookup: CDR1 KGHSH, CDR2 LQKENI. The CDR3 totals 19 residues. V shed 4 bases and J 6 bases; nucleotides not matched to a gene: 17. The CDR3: CASSLCGSGRALGCNEQFF. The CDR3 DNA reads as TGTGCCAGCTCACTATGCGGTAGCGGGAGGGCGCTTGGTTGCAATGAGCAGTTCTTC.

CDR3 nucleotide sequence: TGTGCCAGCACCTTTCAGCCAGGGGGCAACGAGCAGTACTTC. It translates to CASTFQPGGNEQYF. The chain couples TRBV7-8 to TRBJ2-7; TRBD1 aligns across 8 bases. The germline gives CDR1 SGHVS, CDR2 FQNEAQ. The CDR3 is 14 residues long. With V trimmed by 7 bases and J by 5 bases, 10 bases remained unmatched.